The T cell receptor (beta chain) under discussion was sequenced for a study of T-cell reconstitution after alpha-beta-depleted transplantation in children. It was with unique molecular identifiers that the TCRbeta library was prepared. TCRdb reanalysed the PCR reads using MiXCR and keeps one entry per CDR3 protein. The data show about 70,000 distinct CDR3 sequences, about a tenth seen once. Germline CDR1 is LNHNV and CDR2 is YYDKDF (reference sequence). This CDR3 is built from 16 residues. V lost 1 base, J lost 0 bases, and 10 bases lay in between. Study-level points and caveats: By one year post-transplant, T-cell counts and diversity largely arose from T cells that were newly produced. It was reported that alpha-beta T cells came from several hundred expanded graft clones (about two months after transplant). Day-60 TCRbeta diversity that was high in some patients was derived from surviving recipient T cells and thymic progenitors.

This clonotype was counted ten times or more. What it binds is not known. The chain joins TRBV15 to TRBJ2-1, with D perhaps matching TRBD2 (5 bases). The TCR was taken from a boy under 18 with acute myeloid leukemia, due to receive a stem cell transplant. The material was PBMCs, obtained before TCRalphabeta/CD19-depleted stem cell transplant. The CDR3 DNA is TGTGCCACCAGCAGAGCATCGGGGATCTCCTACAATGAGCAGTTCTTC. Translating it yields CATSRASGISYNEQFF.